This TCR beta chain was recorded in a study of identical twins. Study-level findings and limits: A partial confounding effect on zero-insertion analyses could come from invariant MAIT and iNKT cells.

This clonotype was seen at least ten times. Its antigen is still unknown. Template switching created a universal primer site, and the cDNA included unique molecular identifiers. In TCRdb, the 5' RACE reads were re-called with MiXCR into one record per CDR3 protein. Of roughly 280,000 distinct CDR3 sequences in the sample, just under 9.5% were seen once. The same data also went into a second study, on yellow fever vaccine responses in identical twins.

The receptor comes from a woman aged 18-35 years in good health. Sequences were obtained from CD8+ T cells sorted from blood.

The CDR3 loop reads CASSLQGDTGELFF. In DNA, the CDR3 is TGTGCCAGCAGTTTACAGGGGGACACCGGGGAGCTGTTTTTT. V and J are TRBV28 and TRBJ2-2; 7 nucleotides agree with TRBD1. CDR1 and CDR2 from the germline V gene are MDHEN and SYDVKM. J lost 3 bases, V lost 2 bases, and 0 bases had no gene match. The CDR3 is 14 residues long.